The 12 T cell receptor beta chains reported below all come from one sample, sequenced in a study of pediatric ulcerative colitis. The rectum was sampled with one to two pinch biopsies at colonoscopy. Method: immunoSEQ multiplex PCR; TCRdb's copy keeps in-frame clones and lacks some. This table has approximately 17,000 clones, around 80% appearing once. The specimen was gut tissue. The receptors shown here come from a boy aged 5-17 years who was a control in a study of pediatric ulcerative colitis.

The chain joins TRBV7-2 to TRBJ2-3; 7 bases map to TRBD2. The germline V gene encodes CDR1 SGHTA and CDR2 FQGNSA. The CDR3 has 19 residues. V shed 3 bases and J 3 bases; nucleotides not matched to a gene: 18. The CDR3 loop reads CASSFAPWRRELRTDTQYF. In nucleotides, the CDR3 is TGTGCCAGCAGCTTTGCCCCGTGGAGGCGGGAGCTTCGGACAGATACGCAGTATTTT.

The chain has TRBV4-2 and TRBJ1-5; 7 nucleotides align to TRBD1. Germline V gene sequence: CDR1 LGHNA, CDR2 YNFKEQ. CDR3 length: 14 amino acids. V lost 4 bases, J lost 6 bases, and 6 bases stayed unmatched. In DNA form, the CDR3 reads TGTGCCAGCAGCCGTAGGACAGGCGGTCAGCCCCAGCATTTT. Translating it yields CASSRRTGGQPQHF.

The sample holds a few counts of this clone. This chain links TRBV7-2 with TRBJ1-1, with 9 bases matching TRBD1. V gave up 5 bases and J gave up 4 bases; unmatched junction bases: 8. Germline CDR1 and CDR2: SGHTA and FQGNSA. This CDR3 is built from 15 residues. CDR3 protein: CASSLNPTGGTEAFF. CDR3 DNA sequence: TGTGCCAGCAGCCTAAACCCGACAGGGGGCACTGAAGCTTTCTTT.

The chain employs TRBV4-2 and TRBJ2-5, with D possibly TRBD2 on 6 matching bases. The CDR3 is made up of 16 amino acids. The ends were cut back, 0 bases at V and 4 bases at J, with 15 bases in the middle. Per germline, CDR1 LGHNA and CDR2 YNFKEQ. CDR3 loop: CASSQEGSGSGETQYF. The CDR3 DNA reads as TGTGCCAGCAGCCAAGAAGGATCCGGGAGCGGAGAGACCCAGTACTTC.

The rearrangement uses TRBV27 and TRBJ1-2, with D maybe TRBD1 (6 bases). CDR3 size: 13 residues. Germline V gene data show CDR1 as MNHEY and CDR2 as SMNVEV (reference sequence). V dropped 5 bases and J dropped 6 bases, with 13 bases sitting between them. This chain's CDR3 is CASSPRTADGYTF. The CDR3 coding sequence is TGTGCCAGCAGTCCGAGGACAGCGGATGGCTACACCTTC.

On this clone itself: The same CDR3 can be traced to other DNA sequences in this sample. V and J are TRBV27 and TRBJ1-3; D gene unclear. The length of the CDR3 is 13 residues. Germline V gives CDR1 MNHEY, CDR2 SMNVEV (reference sequence). The ends were cut back, 5 bases at V and 4 bases at J, with 9 bases in the middle. CDR3 nucleotides: TGTGCCAGCAGTCCCACGGGAGGAAACACCATATATTTT. The encoded protein is CASSPTGGNTIYF.

This clone was counted a single time. This chain connects TRBV27 to TRBJ2-1, with TRBD1 matching 11 bases. Germline V lookup: CDR1 MNHEY, CDR2 SMNVEV (reference sequence). The CDR3 is 14 amino acids. Trimming cost V 3 bases and J 9 bases; bases outside gene matches: 4. The CDR3 coding sequence is TGTGCCAGCAGTTTGTGGACAGGGGGCGGTGAGCAGTTCTTC. Encoded protein: CASSLWTGGGEQFF.

The chain combines TRBV27 with TRBJ2-2; TRBD2 might be the D (6 bases). The CDR3 is 16 amino acids. The V and J ends lost 2 bases and 5 bases respectively, with 15 bases between them. Germline CDR1 MNHEY, CDR2 SMNVEV (reference sequence). CDR3 amino acids: CASSLITSQSTGELFF. CDR3 coding DNA: TGTGCCAGCAGTTTAATCACTAGCCAGAGTACCGGGGAGCTGTTTTTT.

The chain employs TRBV27 and TRBJ1-5; D gene uncertain. This CDR3 region has 14 residues. Germline V gene data show CDR1 as MNHEY and CDR2 as SMNVEV (reference sequence). With 6 bases removed from V and 3 bases from J, the gap between germline ends came to 12 bases. The DNA for the CDR3 is TGTGCCAGCAGGTCGGGGTTCCTCAATCAGCCCCAGCATTTT. This encodes CASRSGFLNQPQHF.

V gene TRBV27 combines with J gene TRBJ1-5; TRBD1 matches 7 bases. This CDR3 contains 16 residues. Germline lookup yields CDR1 MNHEY and CDR2 SMNVEV (reference sequence). V lost 6 bases to trimming and J lost 7 bases; unmatched junction nucleotides: 15. DNA for the CDR3: TGTGCCAGCAGCAAAAGGAGGGACAGCATTGTACAGCCCCAGCATTTT. Translation: CASSKRRDSIVQPQHF.

The rearrangement uses TRBV19 and TRBJ2-7, with D tentatively TRBD2 (5 bases). CDR3 length: 13 amino acids. CDR1 is LNHDA and CDR2 is SQIVND in the germline V gene (reference sequence). V lost 3 bases and J 2 bases, leaving 8 bases between the germline ends. CDR3 sequence: CASSIAGPYEQYF. CDR3 in DNA: TGTGCCAGTAGTATCGCGGGCCCCTACGAGCAGTACTTC.

This chain links TRBV11-3 with TRBJ2-5, with a weak D call TRBD2 (5 bases). The CDR3 covers 13 residues. V lost 1 base and J lost 2, with 5 bases in between. Germline values: CDR1 SGHNT, CDR2 YENEEA. CDR3 in DNA: TGTGCCAGCAGCTTAGGCGGGCAAGAGACCCAGTACTTC. Translated, it gives CASSLGGQETQYF.